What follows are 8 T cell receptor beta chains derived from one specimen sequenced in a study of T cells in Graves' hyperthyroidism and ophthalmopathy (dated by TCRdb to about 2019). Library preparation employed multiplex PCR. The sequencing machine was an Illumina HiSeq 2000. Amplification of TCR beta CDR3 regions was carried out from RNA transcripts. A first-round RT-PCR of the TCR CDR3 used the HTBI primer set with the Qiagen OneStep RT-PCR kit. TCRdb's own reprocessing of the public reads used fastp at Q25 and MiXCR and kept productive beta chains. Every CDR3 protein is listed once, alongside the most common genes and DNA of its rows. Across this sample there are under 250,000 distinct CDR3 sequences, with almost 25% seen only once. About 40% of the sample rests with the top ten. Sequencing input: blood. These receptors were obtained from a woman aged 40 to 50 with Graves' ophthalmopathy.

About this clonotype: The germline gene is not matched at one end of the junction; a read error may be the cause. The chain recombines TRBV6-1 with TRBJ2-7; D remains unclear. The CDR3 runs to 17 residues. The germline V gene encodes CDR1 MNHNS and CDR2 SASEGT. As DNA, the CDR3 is TGTGTCAGCAGTGAAGTTTACGGCGGCTTGATTTCGTACGAGCAGTACTTC. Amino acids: CVSSEVYGGLISYEQYF.

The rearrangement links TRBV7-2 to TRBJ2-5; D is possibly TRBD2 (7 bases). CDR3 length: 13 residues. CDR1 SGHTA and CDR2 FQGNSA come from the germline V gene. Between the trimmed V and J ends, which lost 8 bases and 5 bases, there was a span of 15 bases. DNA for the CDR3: TGTGCCAGCGCGGGAGAGGGGGGGGAGACCCAGTACTTC. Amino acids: CASAGEGGETQYF.

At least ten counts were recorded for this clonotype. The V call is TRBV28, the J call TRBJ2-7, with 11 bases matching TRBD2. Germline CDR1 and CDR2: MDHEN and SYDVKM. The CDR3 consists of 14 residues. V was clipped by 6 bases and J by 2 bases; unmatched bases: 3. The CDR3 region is CASRYSGRAYEQYF. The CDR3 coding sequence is TGTGCCAGCAGATATAGCGGGAGGGCCTACGAGCAGTACTTC.

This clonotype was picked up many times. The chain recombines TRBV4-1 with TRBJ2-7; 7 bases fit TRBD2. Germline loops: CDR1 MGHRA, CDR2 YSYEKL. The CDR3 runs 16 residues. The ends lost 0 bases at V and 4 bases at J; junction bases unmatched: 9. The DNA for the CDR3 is TGCGCCAGCAGCCAAGAAGGGAGGGAGAGAGTTTACGAGCAGTACTTC. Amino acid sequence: CASSQEGRERVYEQYF.

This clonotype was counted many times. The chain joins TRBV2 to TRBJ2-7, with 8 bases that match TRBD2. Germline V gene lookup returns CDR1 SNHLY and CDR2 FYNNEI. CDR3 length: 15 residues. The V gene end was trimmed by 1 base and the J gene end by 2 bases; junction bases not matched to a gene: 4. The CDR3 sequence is CASSEGRAGAYEQYF. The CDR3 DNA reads TGTGCCAGCAGTGAAGGTCGAGCGGGGGCCTACGAGCAGTACTTC.

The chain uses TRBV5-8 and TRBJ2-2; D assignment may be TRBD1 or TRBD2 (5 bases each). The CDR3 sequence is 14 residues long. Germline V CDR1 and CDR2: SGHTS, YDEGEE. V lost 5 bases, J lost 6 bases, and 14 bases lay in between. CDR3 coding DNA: TGTGCCAGCAGGTTTAGAAGGGGAGCCGGGGAGCTGTTTTTT. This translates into CASRFRRGAGELFF.

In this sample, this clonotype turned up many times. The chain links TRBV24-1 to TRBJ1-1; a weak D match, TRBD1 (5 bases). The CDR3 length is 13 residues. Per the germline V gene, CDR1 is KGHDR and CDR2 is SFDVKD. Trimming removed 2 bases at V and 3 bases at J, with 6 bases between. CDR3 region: CATSDWGDTEAFF. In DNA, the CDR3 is TGTGCCACCAGTGATTGGGGGGACACTGAAGCTTTCTTT.

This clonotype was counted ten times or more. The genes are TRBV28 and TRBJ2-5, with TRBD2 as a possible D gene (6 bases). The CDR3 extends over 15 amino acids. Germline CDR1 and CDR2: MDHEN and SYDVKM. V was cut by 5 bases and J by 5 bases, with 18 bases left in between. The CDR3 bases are TGTGCCAGCAGTACTCCGACTAGAGCCCCGGAGACCCAGTACTTC. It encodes CASSTPTRAPETQYF. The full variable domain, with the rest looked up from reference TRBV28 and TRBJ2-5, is DVKVTQSSRYLVKRTGEKVFLECVQDMDHENMFWYRQDPGLGLRLIYFSYDVKMKEKGDIPEGYSVSREKKERFSLILESASTNQTSMYLCASSTPTRAPETQYFGPGTRLLVL.